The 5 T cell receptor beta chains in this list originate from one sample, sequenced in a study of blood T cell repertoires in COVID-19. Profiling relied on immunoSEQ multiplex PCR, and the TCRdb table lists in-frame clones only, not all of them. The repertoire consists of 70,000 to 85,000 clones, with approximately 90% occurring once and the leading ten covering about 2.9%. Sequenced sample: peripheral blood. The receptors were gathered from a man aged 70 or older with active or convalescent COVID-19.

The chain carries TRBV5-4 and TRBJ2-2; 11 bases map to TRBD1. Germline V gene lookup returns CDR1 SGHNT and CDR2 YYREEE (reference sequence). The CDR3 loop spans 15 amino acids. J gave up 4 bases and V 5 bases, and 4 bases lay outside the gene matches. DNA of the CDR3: TGTGCCAGCAGAACCGGGACAGGGGGCACCGGGGAGCTGTTTTTT. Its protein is CASRTGTGGTGELFF.

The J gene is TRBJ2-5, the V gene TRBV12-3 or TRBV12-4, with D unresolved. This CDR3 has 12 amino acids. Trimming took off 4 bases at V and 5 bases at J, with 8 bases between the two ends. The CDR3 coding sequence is TGTGCCAGCAGTTCCCTACCGGAGACCCAGTACTTC. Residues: CASSSLPETQYF.

In DNA form, the CDR3 reads TGTGCCTGGAGTGTTCTACAGGGGAGATATGGCTACACCTTC. As protein: CAWSVLQGRYGYTF. V usage is TRBV30 and J usage is TRBJ1-2; 7 bases are a match to TRBD1. Germline V gives CDR1 GTSNPN, CDR2 SVGIG (reference sequence). CDR3 size: 14 residues. V gave up 0 bases and J gave up 5 bases; unmatched junction bases: 6.

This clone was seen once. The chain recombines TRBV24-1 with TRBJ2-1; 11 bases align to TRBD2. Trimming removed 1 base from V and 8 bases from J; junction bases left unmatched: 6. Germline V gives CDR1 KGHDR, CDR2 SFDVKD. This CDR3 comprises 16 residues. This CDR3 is CATSDFLAGGSYEQFF. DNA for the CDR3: TGTGCCACCAGTGATTTTTTAGCGGGAGGGTCCTATGAGCAGTTCTTC.

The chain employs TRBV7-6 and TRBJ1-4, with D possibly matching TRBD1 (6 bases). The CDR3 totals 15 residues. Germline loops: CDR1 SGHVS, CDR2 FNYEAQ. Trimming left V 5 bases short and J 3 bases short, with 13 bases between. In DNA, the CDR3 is TGTGCCAGCAGCCTAACAGGGCGAGCTAATGAAAAACTGTTTTTT. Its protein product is CASSLTGRANEKLFF. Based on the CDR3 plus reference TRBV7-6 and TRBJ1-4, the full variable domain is GAGVSQSPRYKVTKRGQDVALRCDPISGHVSLYWYRQALGQGPEFLTYFNYEAQQDKSGLPNDRFSAERPEGSISTLTIQRTEQRDSAMYRCASSLTGRANEKLFFGSGTQLSVL.